Listed here are 18 T cell receptor beta chains from one sample, sequenced in a study of tumor-infiltrating lymphocytes in localized non-small cell lung cancer. Some clones are missing from TCRdb's copy, which holds only in-frame ones; the method was immunoSEQ multiplex PCR. Of 9,000 to 9,500 clones in the sample, around 82% were seen once. Sample: uninvolved lung tissue not adjacent to the tumor. These receptors were obtained from a human donor with non-small cell lung cancer.

The chain joins TRBV5-1 to TRBJ2-7, with D uncertain. CDR3 length: 16 amino acids. V was pared by 3 bases and J by 4 bases, with 20 bases between. Germline V lookup: CDR1 SGHRS, CDR2 YFSETQ. Here the CDR3 reads CASSSIERATSYEQYF. The CDR3 DNA reads TGCGCCAGCAGCTCCATCGAACGGGCGACGAGTTACGAGCAGTACTTC. The complete variable domain, with remaining parts taken from reference TRBV5-1 and TRBJ2-7, reads KAGVTQTPRYLIKTRGQQVTLSCSPISGHRSVSWYQQTPGQGLQFLFEYFSETQRNKGNFPGRFSGRQFSNSRSEMNVSTLELGDSALYLCASSSIERATSYEQYFGPGTRLTVT.

The genes are TRBV2 and TRBJ2-7; D is perhaps TRBD2 (6 bases). Between the trimmed V and J ends, which lost 10 bases and 3 bases, there was a span of 16 bases. The CDR3 is 13 amino acids. Germline V gene data show CDR1 as SNHLY and CDR2 as FYNNEI. CDR3 coding DNA: TGTGCCACAGCTATTGGGGGAGGCTACGAGCAGTACTTC. Protein product: CATAIGGGYEQYF. The variable domain in full, with the rest retrieved from reference TRBV2 and TRBJ2-7, is EPEVTQTPSHQVTQMGQEVILRCVPISNHLYFYWYRQILGQKVEFLVSFYNNEISEKSEIFDDQFSVERPDGSNFTLKIRSTKLEDSAMYFCATAIGGGYEQYFGPGTRLTVT.

Notes on this clone: This CDR3 fails to terminate in the conserved phenylalanine or tryptophan, so it likely reflects a read error. The DNA is left out, because the CDR3 cannot be placed on it with certainty; the CDR3 is given as TCRdb lists it. The chain employs TRBV25-1 and TRBJ2-7; no check of the table's D call, TRBD1, against the DNA was made. Germline CDR1 is MGHDK and CDR2 is SYGVNS. The CDR3 is 16 amino acids long, termini counted. Here the CDR3 reads CASSESPRPRDRAPRS.

The J gene is TRBJ2-7, the V gene TRBV30; weak D call: TRBD2 (5 bases). CDR1 and CDR2 (germline): GTSNPN, SVGIG (reference sequence). Trimming removed 3 bases at V and 3 bases at J, with 12 bases between. The CDR3 extends over 13 amino acids. The CDR3 protein is CAWRWGANYEQYF. CDR3 nucleotide sequence: TGTGCCTGGAGGTGGGGAGCAAACTACGAGCAGTACTTC. Using reference TRBV30 and TRBJ2-7 for the parts outside the CDR3, the full variable domain is SQTIHQWPATLVQPVGSPLSLECTVEGTSNPNLYWYRQAAGRGLQLLFYSVGIGQISSEVPQNLSASRPQDRQFILSSKKLLLSDSGFYLCAWRWGANYEQYFGPGTRLTVT.

The V and J genes are TRBV30 and TRBJ1-5; D is ambiguous. The germline gives CDR1 GTSNPN, CDR2 SVGIG (reference sequence). V dropped 0 bases and J dropped 0 bases, with 21 bases sitting between them. This CDR3 contains 19 residues. For the CDR3, the DNA is TGTGCCTGGAGTGTACAACCGGCAGGCGAAGGGTTTAGCAATCAGCCCCAGCATTTT. It codes for CAWSVQPAGEGFSNQPQHF.

The V and J genes are TRBV2 and TRBJ2-3, with 8 bases lining up with TRBD1. The CDR3 is 12 amino acids. Germline lookup yields CDR1 SNHLY and CDR2 FYNNEI. V shed 6 bases, J shed 14 bases, and the junction held 10 bases outside the gene matches. DNA of the CDR3: TGTGCCAGCAGGGGGGACAGGACCATCCCGTATTTT. This codes for CASRGDRTIPYF.

The chain couples TRBV7-2 to TRBJ2-7, with D unresolved. V dropped 3 bases and J dropped 0 bases, with 9 bases sitting between them. This CDR3 is 14 amino acids long. CDR1 and CDR2 (germline): SGHTA, FQGNSA. The CDR3, as DNA: TGTGCCAGCAGCTTCTATCTTTCCTCCTACGAGCAGTACTTC. As protein: CASSFYLSSYEQYF.

The chain is built from TRBV11-2 and TRBJ1-2; D is possibly TRBD1 (6 bases). The CDR3 is 12 residues long. Trimming removed 5 bases at V and 6 bases at J, with 10 bases between. Germline loops: CDR1 SGHAT, CDR2 FQNNGV. CDR3 nucleotides: TGTGCCAGCAGCCATAGGACAGATGGCTACACCTTC. Amino acids: CASSHRTDGYTF.

The chain is built from TRBV9 and TRBJ2-7; unclear D gene. Trimming left V 0 bases short and J 1 base short, with 8 bases between. This CDR3 spans 14 amino acids. Looked up from germline, CDR1 is SGDLS and CDR2 is YYNGEE. CDR3 coding DNA: TGTGCCAGCAGCGTAGATCCGAATTCCTACGAGCAGTACTTC. The encoded protein is CASSVDPNSYEQYF.

This chain joins TRBV11-3 and TRBJ2-1; maybe TRBD2 (6 bases). The germline V gene encodes CDR1 SGHNT and CDR2 YENEEA. Trimming left V 2 bases short and J 9 bases short, with 11 bases between. The CDR3 contains 13 residues. The CDR3 DNA reads as TGTGCCAGCAGCTTATCAGTGGGGGGTGAGCAGTTCTTC. Translation: CASSLSVGGEQFF.

This clone is medium-sized in the sample. The chain couples TRBV5-1 to TRBJ2-6; TRBD2 matches at 8 bases. J gave up 0 bases and V 3 bases, and 11 bases lay outside the gene matches. This CDR3 comprises 19 residues. Germline V gene sequence: CDR1 SGHRS, CDR2 YFSETQ. The CDR3: CASSWTGGDRSSGANVLTF. The CDR3 DNA is TGCGCCAGCAGCTGGACGGGAGGGGACCGGAGCTCTGGGGCCAACGTCCTGACTTTC.

This chain uses TRBV5-8 with TRBJ2-5; the D is unclear. Per germline, CDR1 SGHTS and CDR2 YDEGEE. This CDR3 has 12 residues. V lost 2 bases and J 0 bases, leaving 2 bases between the germline ends. The CDR3 protein is CASSFHQETQYF. The CDR3 DNA follows: TGTGCCAGCAGCTTTCACCAAGAGACCCAGTACTTC. Full variable domain (outside the CDR3, taken from reference TRBV5-8 and TRBJ2-5): EAGVTQSPTHLIKTRGQQATLRCSPISGHTSVYWYQQALGLGLQFLLWYDEGEERNRGNFPPRFSGRQFPNYSSELNVNALELEDSALYLCASSFHQETQYFGPGTRLLVL.

The chain employs TRBV14 and TRBJ1-6; unclear D gene. This CDR3 is 12 amino acids long. Per the germline V gene, CDR1 is SGHDN and CDR2 is FVKESK. V shed 2 bases and J shed 7 bases, with 3 bases lying between them. The CDR3 DNA sequence: TGTGCCAGCAGCCAATCCAATTCACCCCTCCACTTT. Encoded protein: CASSQSNSPLHF. Full variable domain (outside the CDR3, taken from reference TRBV14 and TRBJ1-6): EAGVTQFPSHSVIEKGQTVTLRCDPISGHDNLYWYRRVMGKEIKFLLHFVKESKQDESGMPNNRFLAERTGGTYSTLKVQPAELEDSGVYFCASSQSNSPLHFGNGTRLTVT.

This chain joins TRBV15 and TRBJ2-2; D might be TRBD2 (5 bases). Germline CDR1 and CDR2: LNHNV and YYDKDF (reference sequence). The germline V and J ends were trimmed by 0 bases and 4 bases, with 12 bases remaining between them. The CDR3 consists of 16 residues. The CDR3 coding sequence is TGTGCCACCAGCAGAGATGGGCTAGCCGGCACCGGGGAGCTGTTTTTT. The encoded protein is CATSRDGLAGTGELFF.

This sequence joins TRBV19 and TRBJ1-1, with D uncertain. The CDR3 loop spans 14 amino acids. Trimming pared 8 bases from V and 0 bases from J, leaving 13 bases between. Germline V lookup: CDR1 LNHDA, CDR2 SQIVND (reference sequence). The CDR3 is CASLNRPMNTEAFF. In DNA form, the CDR3 reads TGTGCCAGTTTAAATAGGCCTATGAACACTGAAGCTTTCTTT.

The chain recombines TRBV19 with TRBJ2-3; TRBD1 agrees at 8 bases. The CDR3 contains 15 residues. J gave up 0 bases and V 3 bases, and 2 bases lay outside the gene matches. Germline V gene data show CDR1 as LNHDA and CDR2 as SQIVND (reference sequence). Here the CDR3 reads CASSMDRASTDTQYF. The DNA for the CDR3 is TGTGCCAGTAGTATGGACAGGGCTAGCACAGATACGCAGTATTTT.

The chain combines TRBV4-1 with TRBJ1-4, with D unresolved. The CDR3 length is 13 residues. Trimming took off 1 base at V and 7 bases at J, with 7 bases between the two ends. Germline-derived CDR1 and CDR2 are MGHRA and YSYEKL. The CDR3 protein is CASSQVMVEKLFF. CDR3 sequence (DNA): TGCGCCAGCAGCCAAGTGATGGTTGAAAAACTGTTTTTT.

This chain uses TRBV30 with TRBJ1-1, with unresolved D. Looked up from germline, CDR1 is GTSNPN and CDR2 is SVGIG (reference sequence). This CDR3 is 12 amino acids long. Trimming pared 0 bases from V and 11 bases from J, leaving 13 bases between. The CDR3 region is CAWSVRGISAFF. CDR3 DNA: TGTGCCTGGAGTGTACGCGGTATAAGTGCTTTCTTT.